Listed below are T cell receptor beta chains from one sample, sequenced in a study of tumor-infiltrating lymphocytes in oesophageal squamous cell carcinoma. TCRdb re-called the PCR reads through MiXCR, storing one row per CDR3 protein. Of around 12,000 distinct CDR3 sequences in the sample, less than 55% were seen once. Sequences were obtained from esophageal tumor tissue. Source of these receptors: a female donor with esophageal squamous cell carcinoma. Each CDR3 is given with its conserved first and last residue. A D gene is named only where the DNA matches it firmly. Where a row states a size, it is once, few, many or the class of an expanded clone; other rows omit it.

DNA | CDR3 | size | V | D | J
TGTGCTAGCAGCGCCGGGACTTACAATGAGCAGTTCTTC | CASSAGTYNEQFF | few | TRBV7-6 | NA | TRBJ2-1
TGTGCCAGCAGCGCCGGACAGGGGGCGATCTCTGAGCAGTTCTTC | CASSAGQGAISEQFF | NA | TRBV7-3 | TRBD1 | TRBJ2-1
TGTGCCAGCAGCTTAGGCAACCTGAACACTGAAGCTTTCTTT | CASSLGNLNTEAFF | NA | TRBV7-2 | NA | TRBJ1-1
TGTGCCAGCAGATCCCCGGGACAGGGGATGGGAAACACCATATATTTT | CASRSPGQGMGNTIYF | many | TRBV12-3/TRBV12-4 | TRBD1 | TRBJ1-3
TGTGCCAGCAGTTCCGGGACAGTGACCTACGAGCAGTACTTC | CASSSGTVTYEQYF | NA | TRBV7-3 | TRBD1 | TRBJ2-7
TGTGCCAGCAGACGGACAGGGGGGGTCTACGAGCAGTACTTC | CASRRTGGVYEQYF | NA | TRBV7-9 | TRBD1 | TRBJ2-7
TGTGCTAGCAGCCTAAACAGGGAGATCTACAATGAGCAGTACTTC | CASSLNREIYNEQYF | NA | TRBV7-6 | NA | TRBJ2-5
TGTGCCAGCAGAGAGACTGGAAACACCATATATTTT | CASRETGNTIYF | medium-sized | TRBV28 | NA | TRBJ1-3
TGTGCTAGCAGCAACCCCAGAATATGCACTGAAGCTTTCTTT | CASSNPRICTEAFF | large | TRBV7-7 | NA | TRBJ1-1
TGTGCTAGCAGCTTATTCCCCGGGTACTATGAGCAGTTCTTC | CASSLFPGYYEQFF | few | TRBV7-7 | NA | TRBJ2-1
TGTGCCAGCAGCCCCCAGGGGGCCGGGGAGCTGTTTTTT | CASSPQGAGELFF | medium-sized | TRBV7-3 | TRBD1 | TRBJ2-2
TGTGCCAGCAGCTTCGACAGGGGATGGAACACTGAAGCTTTCTTT | CASSFDRGWNTEAFF | many | TRBV7-9 | TRBD1 | TRBJ1-1
TGTGCCAGCAGCGACAGGGGGCCGGGGGAGACCCAGTACTTC | CASSDRGPGETQYF | NA | TRBV7-3 | TRBD1 | TRBJ2-5
TGTGCCAGCAGCTTATGGGCTAGCGGGGCACAAGAGACCCAGTACTTC | CASSLWASGAQETQYF | NA | TRBV7-3 | TRBD2 | TRBJ2-5
TGTGCCAGCAGCTTAGGGGCAGGGCGACGAGAGACCCAGTACTTC | CASSLGAGRRETQYF | NA | TRBV7-8 | NA | TRBJ2-5
TGTGCCAGCAGCTCCCACGAGGGGGGCGGGATGCGGCACGAGCAGTACTTC | CASSSHEGGGMRHEQYF | NA | TRBV7-2 | NA | TRBJ2-7
TGTGCCACCGCGAGGGGCGGCGGCACTGAAGCTTTCTTT | CATARGGGTEAFF | NA | TRBV7-2 | NA | TRBJ1-1
TGTGCCAGCAGCGAACGGTACGAGCAGTTCTTC | CASSERYEQFF | NA | TRBV28 | NA | TRBJ2-1
TGTGCCAGCAGTTGGACAGTGAGCACTGAAGCTTTCTTT | CASSWTVSTEAFF | NA | TRBV12-3/TRBV12-4 | NA | TRBJ1-1